A selection of T cell receptor beta chains follows, all from one sample in a study of T cell responses to AZD1222 COVID-19 vaccine. Assay: immunoSEQ multiplex PCR; the TCRdb copy retains only in-frame clones and omits some. Of about 110,000 clones in the sample, approximately 88% are singletons; the top ten hold 9.5% to 15%. The material was peripheral blood, obtained on day 0 of MenACWY control vaccination. Receptor source: an adult in good health. CDR3s include the opening cysteine and the closing phenylalanine or tryptophan. The D gene is left open where the match is weak. Some rows mark clone size as missing; the rest say once, few, many or name a class of expanded clone.

d_call clone_size j_call v_call cdr3_nt cdr3_aa
. . TRBJ2-6 TRBV9 TGTGCCAGCAGCGCTGGGGGGTACCTCTCTGGGGCCAACGTCCTGACTTTC CASSAGGYLSGANVLTF
. . TRBJ2-7 TRBV28 TGTGCCAGCAGAGAGGGCCAGGGAACGGGCGAGCAGTACTTC CASREGQGTGEQYF
TRBD2 . TRBJ2-1 TRBV7-3 TGTGCCAGCAGCTTAGCTAGCGGGGGCCAATATGAGCAGTTCTTC CASSLASGGQYEQFF
TRBD2 . TRBJ2-1 TRBV4-1 TGCGCCAGCAGCCAATCACTAGCGGGAGTTTACAATGAGCAGTTCTTC CASSQSLAGVYNEQFF
TRBD1 . TRBJ1-5 TRBV28 TGTGCCAGCAGTGCGGGACAGGGCAATCAGCCCCAGCATTTT CASSAGQGNQPQHF
. . TRBJ2-5 TRBV3-1/TRBV3-2 TGTGCCAGCAGCCAAGATCTTATGGAGGAGACCCAGTACTTC CASSQDLMEETQYF
. . TRBJ2-2 TRBV5-1 TGCGCCAGCAGCTTGACGGGAGTCCCCGGGGAGCTGTTTTTT CASSLTGVPGELFF
TRBD1 . TRBJ1-1 TRBV30 TGTGCCTGGAGTGGGGGACAGGGGAACACTGAAGCTTTCTTT CAWSGGQGNTEAFF
. . TRBJ1-2 TRBV7-2 TGTGCCAGCAGCTTAGTCGGGGGGCGCGGGTCTAACTATGGCTACACCTTC CASSLVGGRGSNYGYTF
. . TRBJ2-2 TRBV6-6 TGTGCCAGCAGTGCCCGGGGTCCTAACACCGGGGAGCTGTTTTTT CASSARGPNTGELFF
TRBD2 . TRBJ2-5 TRBV5-1 TGCGCCAGCAGCTTGAACAGCGGGGGCCAAGAGACCCAGTACTTC CASSLNSGGQETQYF
. few TRBJ1-2 TRBV27 TGTGCCAGCAGTTTTTCGGCGGGAAGGGGCTACACCTTC CASSFSAGRGYTF
. . TRBJ2-7 TRBV13 TGTGCCAGCAGCTTAGAAAGTTCCTCTCAGGAGCAGTACTTC CASSLESSSQEQYF
. few TRBJ1-5 TRBV10-3 TGTGCCAGCCAGTCCAGCGACAATCAGCCCCAGCATTTT CASQSSDNQPQHF
. . TRBJ2-1 TRBV6-4 TGTGCCAGCAGTGACGACCCCCCGGTGGGTGAGCAGTTCTTC CASSDDPPVGEQFF
. . TRBJ1-3 TRBV7-6 TGTGCCAGCAGCATAACAGTGTCTGGAAACACCATATATTTT CASSITVSGNTIYF
TRBD2 . TRBJ2-3 TRBV4-3 TGCGCCAGCAGCCTCACCGAGCGGGAACCCACAGATACGCAGTATTTT CASSLTEREPTDTQYF
TRBD1 . TRBJ1-6 TRBV5-6 TGTGCCAGCAGCTTTGGGACAGGGGAGGGCTCACCCCTCCACTTT CASSFGTGEGSPLHF
. . TRBJ2-1 TRBV5-4 TGTGCCAGCAGCGGGGGTGGCGCATACAATGAGCAGTTCTTC CASSGGGAYNEQFF
TRBD1 . TRBJ1-2 TRBV7-3 TGTGCCAGCAGCTTAACGGGACGGGGAGACAGGGGGCAAGGCTACACCTTC CASSLTGRGDRGQGYTF
. . TRBJ2-5 TRBV19 TGTGCCAGTAGTACGGCAGCACAAGAGACCCAGTACTTC CASSTAAQETQYF
. . TRBJ2-2 TRBV5-1 TGCGCCAGCAGCTTGGGACTTTACACCGGGGAGCTGTTTTTT CASSLGLYTGELFF